A selection of T cell receptor beta chains follows, all from one sample in a study of shared clonotypes between healthy human individuals. Sequencing was performed with immunoSEQ multiplex PCR; in TCRdb, only in-frame clones are kept and a portion is missing. Of fewer than 2.5 million clones detected, under 95% appear once; the ten largest clones hold 0.36%. Sequenced: naive CD4+ T cells from PBMCs. These TCRs come from a man aged 18-30 years in good health. Some clones in this sample may be carry-over from other donors' samples. Each CDR3 is given with its conserved first and last residue. The order of the fields is J gene, clone size, D gene, V gene, CDR3 DNA, CDR3 protein. The D gene is left open where the match is weak. A row's size may be missing; if present it is once, few, many or a size class.

TRBJ2-2 . TRBD2 TRBV9 TGTGCCAGCAGCGTGGGGTTAGCGGGAGGCGACGGGGAGCTGTTTTTT CASSVGLAGGDGELFF
TRBJ2-5 . . TRBV2 TGTGCCAGCGGGGCGCGCAGGGTATTGGAGACCCAGTACTTC CASGARRVLETQYF
TRBJ2-2 . TRBD2 TRBV7-3 TGTGCCAGCAGCCAGACTAGCGCGATCGCGAACACCGGGGAGCTGTTTTTT CASSQTSAIANTGELFF
TRBJ1-5 . . TRBV6-1 TGTGCCAGCAGTGCCGGGGCTTCCAGAAATCAGCCCCAGCATTTT CASSAGASRNQPQHF
TRBJ1-2 . . TRBV11-2 TGTGCCAGCAGCTTAGGTTACGCGTCAGGGATCTATGGCTACACCTTC CASSLGYASGIYGYTF
TRBJ1-2 . . TRBV20-1 TGCAGTGCTAGAGTTCGGGCCGGAGTATCCTTC CSARVRAGVSF
TRBJ2-7 . . TRBV27 TGTGCCAGCAGCCCCGGGGCGGACGCTCGGCAGTACTTC CASSPGADARQYF
TRBJ2-7 once . TRBV20-1 TGCAGTGCTAGTAGGGGGGAGGAGCAGTACTTC CSASRGEEQYF
TRBJ2-1 . TRBD2 TRBV18 TGTGCCAGCTCACCCCAGACTAGCGGGAGGTACAATGAGCAGTTCTTC CASSPQTSGRYNEQFF
TRBJ2-7 . TRBD2 TRBV7-6 TGTGCCAGCAGCTCAACCGAATCGACTAGCGGGAGTTACGAGCAGTACTTC CASSSTESTSGSYEQYF
TRBJ1-5 . . TRBV6-1 TGTGCCACCCTCGCGACAGGTAGCAATCAGCCCCAGCATTTT CATLATGSNQPQHF
TRBJ2-1 once TRBD2 TRBV9 TGTGCCAGCAGCGTGGTCCCCGCTCCGGCGGGAGCCTACAATGAGCAGTTCTTC CASSVVPAPAGAYNEQFF
TRBJ2-7 once TRBD1 TRBV5-1 TGCGCCAGCAGCGGGTCCGGGACAGCCTCCTACGAGCAGTACTTC CASSGSGTASYEQYF
TRBJ2-1 . . TRBV28 TGTGCCAGCAGTTTAGGGCGGGCTCACTACAATGAGCAGTTCTTC CASSLGRAHYNEQFF
TRBJ2-2 . . TRBV29-1 TGCAGCGTTCGGGGCGCCGGGGAGCTGTTTTTT CSVRGAGELFF
TRBJ1-5 once . TRBV19 TGTGCCAGTATCCGGACCCCGGGGCAGCCCCAGCATTTT CASIRTPGQPQHF
TRBJ2-5 . TRBD2 TRBV11-2 TGTGCCAGCAGCTTCGACGGGAGGGGACAAGAGACCCAGTACTTC CASSFDGRGQETQYF
TRBJ2-7 . . TRBV11-3 TGTGCCAGCAGCTTAACAGGAAGCTCCTACGAGCAGTACTTC CASSLTGSSYEQYF
TRBJ1-1 . . TRBV6-1 TGTGCCACCCAAAGGCAGGGGAACACTGAAGCTTTCTTT CATQRQGNTEAFF
TRBJ2-2 . . TRBV2 TGTGCCAGCAAGGGGTGGCAGGGCGACACCGGGGAGCTGTTTTTT CASKGWQGDTGELFF
TRBJ2-1 . . TRBV2 TGTGCCAGCACTCTAGCCTCCTCCTACAATGAGCAGTTCTTC CASTLASSYNEQFF